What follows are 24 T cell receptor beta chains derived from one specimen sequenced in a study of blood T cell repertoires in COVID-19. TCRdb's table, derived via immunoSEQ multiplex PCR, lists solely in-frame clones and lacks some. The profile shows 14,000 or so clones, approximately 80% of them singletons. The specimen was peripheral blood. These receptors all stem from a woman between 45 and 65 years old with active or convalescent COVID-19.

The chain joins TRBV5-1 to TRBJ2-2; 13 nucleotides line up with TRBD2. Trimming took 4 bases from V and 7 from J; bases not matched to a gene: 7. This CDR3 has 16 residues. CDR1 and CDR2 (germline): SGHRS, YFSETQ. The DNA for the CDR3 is TGCGCCAGCAGCCCAGGACTAGCGGGGGACTACGGGGAGCTGTTTTTT. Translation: CASSPGLAGDYGELFF.

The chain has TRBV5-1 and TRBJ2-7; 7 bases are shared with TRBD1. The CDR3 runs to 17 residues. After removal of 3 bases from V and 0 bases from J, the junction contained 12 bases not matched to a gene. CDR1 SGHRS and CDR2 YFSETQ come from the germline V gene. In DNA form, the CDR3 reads TGCGCCAGCAGCTCAGGGGGACCGTATTCGAGCTCCTACGAGCAGTACTTC. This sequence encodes CASSSGGPYSSSYEQYF.

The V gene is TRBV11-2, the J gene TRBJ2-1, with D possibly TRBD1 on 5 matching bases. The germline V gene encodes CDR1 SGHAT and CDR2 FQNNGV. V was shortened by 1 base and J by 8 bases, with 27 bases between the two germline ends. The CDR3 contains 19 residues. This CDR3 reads CASSLAAPVWGSRSHEQFF. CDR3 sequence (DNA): TGTGCCAGCAGCTTAGCCGCGCCGGTTTGGGGCTCTAGGTCCCATGAGCAGTTCTTC.

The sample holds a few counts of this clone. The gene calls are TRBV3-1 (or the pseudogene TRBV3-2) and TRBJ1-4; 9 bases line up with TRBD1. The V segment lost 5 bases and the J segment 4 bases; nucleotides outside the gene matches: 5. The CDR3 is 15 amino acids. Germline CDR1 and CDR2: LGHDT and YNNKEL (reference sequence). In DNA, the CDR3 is TGTGCCAGCAGCTTCCACAGGGGGCTTAATGAAAAACTGTTTTTT. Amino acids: CASSFHRGLNEKLFF.

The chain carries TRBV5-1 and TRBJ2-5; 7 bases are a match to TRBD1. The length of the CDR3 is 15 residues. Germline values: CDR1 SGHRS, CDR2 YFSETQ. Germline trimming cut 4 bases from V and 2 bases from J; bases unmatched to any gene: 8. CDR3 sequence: CASSPRETGQETQYF. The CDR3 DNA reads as TGCGCCAGCAGCCCCCGAGAGACAGGGCAAGAGACCCAGTACTTC.

The CDR3 DNA reads as TGTGCCAGTAGTGAGGAGAAGGCTGGTTACACTGAAGCTTTCTTT. Encoded protein: CASSEEKAGYTEAFF. V and J are TRBV19 and TRBJ1-1; D remains unclear. V gave up 5 bases and J gave up 3 bases, with 16 bases separating them. Germline CDR1 LNHDA, CDR2 SQIVND (reference sequence). The CDR3 runs 15 residues.

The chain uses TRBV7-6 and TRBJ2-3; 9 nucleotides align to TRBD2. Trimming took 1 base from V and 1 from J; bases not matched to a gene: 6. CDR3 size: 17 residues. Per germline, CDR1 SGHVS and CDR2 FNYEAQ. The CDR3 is CASSLEGTSFGTDTQYF. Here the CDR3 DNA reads TGTGCCAGCAGCTTAGAGGGGACTAGCTTTGGCACAGATACGCAGTATTTT. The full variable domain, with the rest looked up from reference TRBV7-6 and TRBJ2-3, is GAGVSQSPRYKVTKRGQDVALRCDPISGHVSLYWYRQALGQGPEFLTYFNYEAQQDKSGLPNDRFSAERPEGSISTLTIQRTEQRDSAMYRCASSLEGTSFGTDTQYFGPGTRLTVL.

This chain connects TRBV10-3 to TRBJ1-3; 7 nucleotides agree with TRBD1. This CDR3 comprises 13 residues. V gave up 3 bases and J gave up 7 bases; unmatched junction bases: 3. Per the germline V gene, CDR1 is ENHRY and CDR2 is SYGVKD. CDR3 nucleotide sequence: TGTGCCATCAGTGAAGACAGGGCCAACACCATATATTTT. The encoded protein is CAISEDRANTIYF.

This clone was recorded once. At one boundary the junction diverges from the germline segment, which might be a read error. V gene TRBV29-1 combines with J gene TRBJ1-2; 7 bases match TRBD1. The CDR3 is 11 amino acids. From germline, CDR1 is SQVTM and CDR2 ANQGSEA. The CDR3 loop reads CSVPTPTGYAF. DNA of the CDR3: TGCAGCGTTCCTACACCGACAGGGTACGCCTTC.

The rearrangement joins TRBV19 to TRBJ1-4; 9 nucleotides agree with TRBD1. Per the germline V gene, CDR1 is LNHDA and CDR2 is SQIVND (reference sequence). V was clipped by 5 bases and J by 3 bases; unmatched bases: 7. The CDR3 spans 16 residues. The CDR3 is CASSPGGQGPNEKLFF. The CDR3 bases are TGTGCCAGTAGTCCGGGCGGACAGGGGCCTAATGAAAAACTGTTTTTT.

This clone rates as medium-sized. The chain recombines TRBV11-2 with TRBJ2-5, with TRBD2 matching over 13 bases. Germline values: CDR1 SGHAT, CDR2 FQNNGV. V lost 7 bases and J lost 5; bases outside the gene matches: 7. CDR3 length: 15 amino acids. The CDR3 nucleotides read TGTGCCAGCACCCAGACTAGCGGGAGGTCTGAGACCCAGTACTTC. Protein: CASTQTSGRSETQYF.

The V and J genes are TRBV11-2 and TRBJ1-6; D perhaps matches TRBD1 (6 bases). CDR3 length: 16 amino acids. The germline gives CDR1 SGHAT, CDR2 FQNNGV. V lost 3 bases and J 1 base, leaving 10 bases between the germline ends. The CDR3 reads CASSFNRVSYNSPLHF. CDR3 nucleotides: TGTGCCAGCAGCTTTAACAGGGTATCCTATAATTCACCCCTCCACTTT.

CDR3 DNA sequence: TGTGCCAACGGAGGGGGAAACACCATATATTTT. The encoded protein is CANGGGNTIYF. The rearrangement uses TRBV5-8 and TRBJ1-3, with no clear D. V shed 9 bases and J shed 4 bases, with 8 bases lying between them. CDR3 size: 11 residues. CDR1 and CDR2 (germline): SGHTS, YDEGEE.

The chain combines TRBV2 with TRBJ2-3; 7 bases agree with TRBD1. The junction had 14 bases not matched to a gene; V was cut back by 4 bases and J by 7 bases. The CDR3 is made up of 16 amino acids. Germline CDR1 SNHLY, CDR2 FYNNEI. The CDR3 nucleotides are TGTGCCAGCAGTGTACTACAGGGGCCCTCTTATTATACGCAGTATTTT. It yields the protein CASSVLQGPSYYTQYF.

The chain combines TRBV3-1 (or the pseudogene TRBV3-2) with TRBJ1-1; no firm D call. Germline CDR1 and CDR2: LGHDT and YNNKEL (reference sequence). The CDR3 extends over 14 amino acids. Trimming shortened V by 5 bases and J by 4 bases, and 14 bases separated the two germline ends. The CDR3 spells CASSFNGRFTEAFF. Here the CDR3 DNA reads TGTGCCAGCAGCTTCAACGGGAGGTTCACTGAAGCTTTCTTT.

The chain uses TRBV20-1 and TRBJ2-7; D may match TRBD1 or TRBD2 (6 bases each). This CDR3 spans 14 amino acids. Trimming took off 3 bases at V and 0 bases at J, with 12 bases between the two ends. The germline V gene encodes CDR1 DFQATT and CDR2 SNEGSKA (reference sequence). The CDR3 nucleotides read TGCAGTGCTAGTGGGGGGCAGAGCTCCTACGAGCAGTACTTC. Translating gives CSASGGQSSYEQYF.

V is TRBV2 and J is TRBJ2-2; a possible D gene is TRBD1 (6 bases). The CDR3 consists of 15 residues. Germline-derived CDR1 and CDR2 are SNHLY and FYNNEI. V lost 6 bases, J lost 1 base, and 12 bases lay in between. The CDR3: CASSLRTENTGELFF. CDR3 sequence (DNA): TGTGCCAGCAGCTTGCGGACAGAGAACACCGGGGAGCTGTTTTTT.

The CDR3 here is CASSILRQGVDTQYF. The CDR3 DNA reads as TGTGCCAGTAGTATTCTGAGACAGGGGGTTGATACGCAGTATTTT. The chain links TRBV19 to TRBJ2-3; 9 positions match TRBD1. V shed 3 bases, J shed 6 bases, and the junction held 7 bases outside the gene matches. Germline CDR1 LNHDA, CDR2 SQIVND (reference sequence). This CDR3 contains 15 residues.

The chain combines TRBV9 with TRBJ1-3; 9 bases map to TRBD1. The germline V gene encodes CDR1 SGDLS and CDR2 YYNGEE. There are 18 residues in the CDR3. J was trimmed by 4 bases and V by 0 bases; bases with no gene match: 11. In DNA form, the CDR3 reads TGTGCCAGCAGCGTAGCGGGACAAAGACAGGGGGACGGAAACACCATATATTTT. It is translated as CASSVAGQRQGDGNTIYF.

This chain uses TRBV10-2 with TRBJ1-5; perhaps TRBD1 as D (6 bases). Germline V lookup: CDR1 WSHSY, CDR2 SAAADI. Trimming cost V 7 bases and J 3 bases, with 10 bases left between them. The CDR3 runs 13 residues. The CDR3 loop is CASKDRHNQPQHF. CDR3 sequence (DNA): TGCGCCAGCAAGGACAGACACAATCAGCCCCAGCATTTT.

CDR3 DNA: TGTGCCAGCAGGCGAAGGGGGGGCGATGAGCAGTTCTTC. Translating gives CASRRRGGDEQFF. V and J are TRBV21-1 and TRBJ2-1; the DNA was not compared with TRBD2, the D call given in the table. TRBV21-1 is assigned pseudogene status. This CDR3 has 13 amino acids.

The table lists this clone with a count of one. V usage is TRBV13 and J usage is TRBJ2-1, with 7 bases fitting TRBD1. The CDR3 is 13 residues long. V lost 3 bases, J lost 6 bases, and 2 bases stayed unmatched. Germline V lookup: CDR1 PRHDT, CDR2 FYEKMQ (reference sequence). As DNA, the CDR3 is TGTGCCAGCAGCTTGCCAGGGGGCAATGAGCAGTTCTTC. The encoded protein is CASSLPGGNEQFF.

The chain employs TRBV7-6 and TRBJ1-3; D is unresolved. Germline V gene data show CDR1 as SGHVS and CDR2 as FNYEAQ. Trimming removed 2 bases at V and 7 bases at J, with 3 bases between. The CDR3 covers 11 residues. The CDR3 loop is CASSLSNTIYF. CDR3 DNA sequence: TGTGCCAGCAGCTTAAGCAACACCATATATTTT.

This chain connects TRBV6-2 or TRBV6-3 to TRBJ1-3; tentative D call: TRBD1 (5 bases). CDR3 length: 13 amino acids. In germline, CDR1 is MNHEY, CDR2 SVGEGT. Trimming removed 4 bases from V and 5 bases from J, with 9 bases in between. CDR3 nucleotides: TGTGCCAGCAGTTGGGGACTCAGAAACACCATATATTTT. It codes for CASSWGLRNTIYF.